This TCR beta chain was obtained from a study of cytotoxic CD8 clonotypes in ibrutinib-treated CLL. Study results and limitations: Whereas clonality rose at ibrutinib response, it declined toward baseline at progression. Treatment left the uncommon public clonotypes either contracted or stable in frequency.

Germline CDR1 reads SEHNR; CDR2 reads FQNEAQ (reference sequence). V lost 7 bases and J lost 5, with 18 bases in between. The CDR3 runs to 16 residues. In this sample, this clone turned up a few times. Its cognate antigen is unknown. Profiling relied on immunoSEQ multiplex PCR, and the TCRdb table lists in-frame clones only, not all of them. The sample contains about 97,000 clones, over 60% of which appear only once. Material: PBMCs, obtained after 24 months of ibrutinib treatment. This chain connects TRBV7-9 to TRBJ1-6; D gene ambiguous. This TCR was sampled from a human donor with chronic lymphocytic leukemia. CDR3 DNA: TGTGCCAGCACCTATGCATCGGGCCACAATAATTCACCCCTCCACTTT. Its protein is CASTYASGHNNSPLHF.